A selection of T cell receptor beta chains follows, all from one sample in a study of siplizumab effects on memory and regulatory T cells. The table came from immunoSEQ multiplex PCR; TCRdb's copy has only in-frame clones and leaves some out. Of approximately 65,000 clones in the sample, around four fifths are singletons; the top ten hold more than 3.5%. Sample: memory CD4+ T cells sorted from blood. These receptors originate from a human donor in good health. Both conserved end residues are part of each CDR3. D genes are given only for firm matches. Size is omitted from some rows. Given values are once, few, many or a class for expanded clones.

>TRBD2|TRBV7-2|TRBJ2-5|NA
CASSLGLLAGGRETQYF
TGTGCCAGCAGCTTAGGTCTCCTAGCGGGGGGACGAGAGACCCAGTACTTC
>NA|TRBV27|TRBJ2-5|NA
CASIGETQYF
TGTGCCAGCATTGGAGAGACCCAGTACTTC
>NA|TRBV7-9|TRBJ1-1|NA
CASSAGRMNTEAFF
TGTGCCAGCAGCGCAGGACGGATGAACACTGAAGCTTTCTTT
>NA|TRBV5-4|TRBJ2-6|NA
CASSLGGVRFSGANVLTF
TGTGCCAGCAGCTTGGGCGGTGTACGATTCTCTGGGGCCAACGTCCTGACTTTC
>TRBD2|TRBV2|TRBJ2-1|few
CASSGDLSGTFYNEQFF
TGTGCCAGCAGCGGGGACCTTAGCGGGACCTTCTACAATGAGCAGTTCTTC
>NA|TRBV10-3|TRBJ1-2|NA
CAISEGGGSGYTF
TGTGCCATCAGTGAGGGTGGGGGAAGTGGCTACACCTTC
>NA|TRBV5-1|TRBJ2-2|few
CASRLGTGTGELFF
TGCGCCAGCAGACTGGGAACGGGGACCGGGGAGCTGTTTTTT
>NA|TRBV9|TRBJ2-1|NA
CASSVASRGSYNEQFF
TGTGCCAGCAGCGTAGCTTCAAGGGGCTCCTACAATGAGCAGTTCTTC
>TRBD1|TRBV19|TRBJ2-5|NA
CASSRGQGKAQETQYF
TGTGCCAGTAGCAGGGGGCAGGGAAAAGCCCAAGAGACCCAGTACTTC
>TRBD1|TRBV2|TRBJ1-2|NA
CASNRDSYGYTF
TGTGCCAGCAACAGGGACAGCTATGGCTACACCTTC
>NA|TRBV18|TRBJ1-1|NA
CASSPLSVGQGTEAFF
TGTGCCAGCTCACCACTGAGTGTGGGGCAGGGGACTGAAGCTTTCTTT
>NA|TRBV9|TRBJ1-1|few
CASSVATRVGTEAFF
TGTGCCAGCAGCGTAGCTACCCGGGTTGGAACTGAAGCTTTCTTT
>TRBD1|TRBV6-6|TRBJ2-4|NA
CASSGQGYIQYF
TGTGCCAGCAGTGGACAGGGGTACATTCAGTACTTC
>NA|TRBV9|TRBJ2-2|few
CASSSGGNANTGELFF
TGTGCCAGCAGCTCCGGAGGGAACGCGAACACCGGGGAGCTGTTTTTT
>NA|TRBV6-1|TRBJ1-1|few
CASRIDLTTEAFF
TGTGCCAGCAGGATTGACTTAACGACTGAAGCTTTCTTT
>TRBD2|TRBV18|TRBJ2-1|NA
CASSLGLAGYNEQFF
TGTGCCAGCTCACTTGGACTAGCGGGGTACAATGAGCAGTTCTTC
>TRBD2|TRBV7-2|TRBJ2-3|NA
CASSPRGGTQYF
TGTGCCAGCAGCCCCCGGGGGGGTACGCAGTATTTT
>NA|TRBV5-4|TRBJ1-5|NA
CASSLSGDQPQHF
TGTGCCAGCAGCCTGTCAGGTGATCAGCCCCAGCATTTT
>TRBD2|TRBV6-5|TRBJ2-3|NA
CASSYGLAGSTDTQYF
TGTGCCAGCAGTTACGGGCTAGCGGGTAGCACAGATACGCAGTATTTT
>TRBD1|TRBV25-1|TRBJ1-2|NA
CASSLSGTGKSYGYTF
TGTGCCAGCAGTTTATCCGGGACAGGAAAATCCTATGGCTACACCTTC
>NA|TRBV20-1|TRBJ1-1|NA
CSAGGSGRAFF
TGCAGTGCCGGGGGATCAGGTAGGGCTTTCTTT
>TRBD2|TRBV4-2|TRBJ2-2|NA
CASSYTSGGALNTGELFF
TGTGCCAGCAGCTACACTAGCGGGGGGGCCCTAAACACCGGGGAGCTGTTTTTT
>NA|TRBV11-2|TRBJ2-2|NA
CASSLDSAIGELFF
TGTGCCAGCAGCTTAGATTCCGCTATCGGGGAGCTGTTTTTT
>NA|TRBV27|TRBJ2-6|once
CASSLQTGANVLTF
TGTGCCAGCAGTTTACAGACTGGGGCCAACGTCCTGACTTTC
>NA|TRBV29-1|TRBJ1-4|NA
CSGGRANEKLFF
TGCAGCGGCGGCAGGGCTAATGAAAAACTGTTTTTT
>TRBD1|TRBV29-1|TRBJ2-2|NA
CSAIGQVNTGELFF
TGCAGCGCCATCGGACAGGTTAACACCGGGGAGCTGTTTTTT
>TRBD1|TRBV13|TRBJ2-6|few
CASSAWTGAASGANVLTF
TGTGCCAGCAGCGCGTGGACAGGGGCCGCCTCTGGGGCCAACGTCCTGACTTTC
>NA|TRBV28|TRBJ1-5|NA
CASSLLWGARNQPQHF
TGTGCCAGCAGTTTACTGTGGGGCGCGAGGAACCAGCCCCAGCATTTT
>TRBD1|TRBV11-2|TRBJ2-1|NA
CASSLGTGGSYNEQFF
TGTGCCAGCAGCTTAGGGACAGGGGGCTCCTACAATGAGCAGTTCTTC
>NA|TRBV28|TRBJ1-2|few
CASRPTGTDYGYTF
TGTGCCAGCAGACCAACCGGGACGGATTATGGCTACACCTTC
>NA|TRBV6-1|TRBJ2-1|NA
CASSERKVGVF
TGTGCCAGCAGTGAAAGGAAGGTGGGGGTCTTC
>NA|TRBV20-1|TRBJ1-1|few
CSAPRVGEAFF
TGCAGTGCTCCGCGTGTTGGTGAAGCTTTCTTT
>NA|TRBV4-2|TRBJ1-1|NA
CASSQLQGGGPEAFF
TGTGCCAGCAGCCAATTACAGGGAGGGGGGCCTGAAGCTTTCTTT
>NA|TRBV2|TRBJ1-2|NA
CASQAGRDFGYTF
TGTGCCAGCCAGGCAGGGAGGGACTTTGGCTACACCTTC
>NA|TRBV7-9|TRBJ1-5|NA
CASSLVRAGKNQPQHF
TGTGCCAGCAGCTTAGTGAGGGCAGGGAAGAATCAGCCCCAGCATTTT
>TRBD1|TRBV10-2|TRBJ1-1|few
CASRTGASGIWNTEAFF
TGCGCCAGCAGGACAGGGGCGAGTGGGATTTGGAACACTGAAGCTTTCTTT
>NA|TRBV29-1|TRBJ2-5|NA
CSGRLGQETQYF
TGCAGCGGGCGACTGGGCCAAGAGACCCAGTACTTC
>NA|TRBV27|TRBJ2-1|few
CATMTSRKVHEQFF
TGTGCCACGATGACTAGTAGAAAAGTCCATGAGCAGTTCTTC
>NA|TRBV2|TRBJ1-2|once
CASKEQGSRGYTF
TGTGCCAGCAAAGAGCAGGGAAGTCGTGGCTACACCTTC
>NA|TRBV7-2|TRBJ2-3|NA
CASSLVAGAGDTQYF
TGTGCCAGCAGCTTAGTTGCGGGGGCGGGAGATACGCAGTATTTT
>TRBD1|TRBV19|TRBJ1-5|NA
CASKTGSLNQPQHF
TGTGCCAGTAAGACAGGGAGCCTAAATCAGCCCCAGCATTTT
>NA|TRBV5-1|TRBJ2-2|NA
CASSLDPQGSSGELFF
TGCGCCAGCAGCTTGGACCCGCAGGGTAGTAGCGGGGAGCTGTTTTTT
>NA|TRBV7-2|TRBJ1-2|NA
CASSLGQPRYGYTF
TGTGCCAGCAGCTTAGGTCAGCCTCGCTATGGCTACACCTTC
>NA|TRBV29-1|TRBJ1-1|NA
CSGVLNTEAFF
TGCAGCGGTGTTCTGAACACTGAAGCTTTCTTT
>NA|TRBV15|TRBJ1-2|many
CATSRDGYYGYTF
TGTGCCACCAGCAGGGACGGGTACTATGGCTACACCTTC
>TRBD2|TRBV5-1|TRBJ2-1|few
CASSLASGGDYNEQFF
TGCGCCAGCAGCTTGGCTAGCGGGGGGGACTACAATGAGCAGTTCTTC
>TRBD2|TRBV4-2|TRBJ2-7|NA
CASSQEPLAAYEQYF
TGTGCCAGCAGCCAAGAACCTCTAGCGGCCTACGAGCAGTACTTC
>TRBD2|TRBV29-1|TRBJ2-5|few
CSGQVRGRGQYF
TGCAGCGGGCAGGTGCGGGGGAGGGGCCAGTACTTC
>TRBD1|TRBV27|TRBJ1-2|NA
CASSFRQGQNGYTF
TGTGCCAGCAGTTTCCGACAGGGACAAAATGGCTACACCTTC
>NA|TRBV5-1|TRBJ2-3|NA
CASSLGQRTDTQYF
TGCGCCAGCAGCTTGGGGCAGCGCACAGATACGCAGTATTTT
>TRBD1|TRBV5-5|TRBJ2-1|NA
CASSRLGTGLGNEQFF
TGTGCCAGCAGCCGGTTAGGGACAGGGCTGGGCAATGAGCAGTTCTTC
>TRBD1|TRBV7-2|TRBJ1-2|NA
CASSLVTATGVGYTF
TGTGCCAGCAGCTTAGTAACCGCGACAGGGGTAGGCTACACCTTC
>NA|TRBV5-1|TRBJ2-1|few
CASSSPVFNEQFF
TGCGCCAGCAGCTCCCCGGTATTCAATGAGCAGTTCTTC
>TRBD1|TRBV6-6|TRBJ2-7|once
CASSFPGQGSSYEQYF
TGTGCCAGCAGTTTTCCAGGACAGGGGTCGTCCTACGAGCAGTACTTC
>NA|TRBV7-2|TRBJ1-5|NA
CASSLGGSQHF
TGTGCCAGCAGCTTGGGGGGATCCCAGCATTTT
>NA|TRBV10-3|TRBJ2-7|NA
CAISPDGYEQYF
TGTGCCATCAGTCCGGACGGCTACGAGCAGTACTTC
>NA|TRBV6-5|TRBJ1-2|once
CASSYSPGLNYGYTF
TGTGCCAGCAGTTACTCCCCAGGGTTAAACTATGGCTACACCTTC
>TRBD1|TRBV29-1|TRBJ1-2|NA
CSAGQAPGYTF
TGCAGCGCCGGACAGGCCCCTGGCTACACCTTC
>NA|TRBV7-6|TRBJ2-1|once
CASSFQQDNEQFF
TGTGCCAGCAGCTTTCAACAGGACAATGAGCAGTTCTTC